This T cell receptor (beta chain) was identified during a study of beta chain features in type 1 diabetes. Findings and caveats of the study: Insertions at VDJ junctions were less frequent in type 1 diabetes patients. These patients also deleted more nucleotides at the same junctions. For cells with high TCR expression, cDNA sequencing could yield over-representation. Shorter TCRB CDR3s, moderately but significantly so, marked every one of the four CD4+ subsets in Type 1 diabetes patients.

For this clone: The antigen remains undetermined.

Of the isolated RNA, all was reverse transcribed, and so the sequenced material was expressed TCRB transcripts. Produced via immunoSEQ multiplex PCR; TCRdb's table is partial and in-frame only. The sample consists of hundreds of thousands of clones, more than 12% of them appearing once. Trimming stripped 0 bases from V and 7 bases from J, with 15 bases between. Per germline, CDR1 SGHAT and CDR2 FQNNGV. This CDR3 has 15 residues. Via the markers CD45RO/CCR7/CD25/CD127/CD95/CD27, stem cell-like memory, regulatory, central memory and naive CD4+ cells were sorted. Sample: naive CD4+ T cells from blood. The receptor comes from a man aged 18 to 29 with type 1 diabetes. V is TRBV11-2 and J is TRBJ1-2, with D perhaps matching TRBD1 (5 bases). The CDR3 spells CASSLDRRGAAGYTF. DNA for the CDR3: TGTGCCAGCAGCTTAGATCGGCGAGGGGCAGCTGGCTACACCTTC.